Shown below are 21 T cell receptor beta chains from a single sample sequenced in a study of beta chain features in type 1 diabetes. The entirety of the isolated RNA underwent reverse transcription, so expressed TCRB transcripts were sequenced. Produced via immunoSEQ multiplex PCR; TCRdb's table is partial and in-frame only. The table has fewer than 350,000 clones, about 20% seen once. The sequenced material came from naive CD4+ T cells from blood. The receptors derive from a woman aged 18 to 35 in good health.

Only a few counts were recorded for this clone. CDR3 DNA: TGTGCCATCAGTGCACAAACATCAACAGGGTATGAGACCCAGTACTTC. This gives the protein CAISAQTSTGYETQYF. The V call is TRBV10-3, the J call TRBJ2-5; D might be TRBD1 (6 bases). Germline V CDR1 and CDR2: ENHRY, SYGVKD. The CDR3 is 16 residues long. The V end lost 4 bases, the J end lost 5 bases, and 20 bases lay between the germline ends.

CDR3 region: CASSSPSGETQYF. For the CDR3, the DNA is TGTGCCAGCAGCTCGCCCTCGGGGGAGACCCAGTACTTC. The V gene is TRBV13, the J gene TRBJ2-5; perhaps TRBD2 as D (5 bases). The CDR3 sequence is 13 residues long. Looked up from germline, CDR1 is PRHDT and CDR2 is FYEKMQ (reference sequence). The V end was cut by 4 bases, the J end by 5 bases, with 11 bases between.

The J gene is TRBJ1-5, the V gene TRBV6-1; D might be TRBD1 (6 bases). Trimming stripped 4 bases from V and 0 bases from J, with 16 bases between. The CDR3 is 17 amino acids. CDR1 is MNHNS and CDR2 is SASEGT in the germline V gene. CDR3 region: CASSGPDSKYSNQPQHF. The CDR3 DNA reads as TGTGCCAGCAGTGGACCGGACAGTAAATATAGCAATCAGCCCCAGCATTTT.

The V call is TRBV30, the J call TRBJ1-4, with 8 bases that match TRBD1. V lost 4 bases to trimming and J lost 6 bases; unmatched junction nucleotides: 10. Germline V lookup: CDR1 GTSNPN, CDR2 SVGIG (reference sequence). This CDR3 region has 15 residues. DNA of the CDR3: TGTGCCTGGAACTCCTTTAGGACAGGGCATGAAAAACTGTTTTTT. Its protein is CAWNSFRTGHEKLFF.

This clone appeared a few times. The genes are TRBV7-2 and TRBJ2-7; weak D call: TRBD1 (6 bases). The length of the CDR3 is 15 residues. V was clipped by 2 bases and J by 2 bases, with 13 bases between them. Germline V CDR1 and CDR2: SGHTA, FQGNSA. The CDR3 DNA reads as TGTGCCAGCAGCTTATCGCAGGGGACGACCTACGAGCAGTACTTC. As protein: CASSLSQGTTYEQYF.

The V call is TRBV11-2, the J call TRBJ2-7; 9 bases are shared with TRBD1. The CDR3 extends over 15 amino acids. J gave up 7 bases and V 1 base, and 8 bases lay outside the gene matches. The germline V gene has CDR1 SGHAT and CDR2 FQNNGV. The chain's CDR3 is CASSLADRGVLEQYF. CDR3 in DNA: TGTGCCAGCAGCTTAGCCGACAGGGGGGTATTGGAGCAGTACTTC.

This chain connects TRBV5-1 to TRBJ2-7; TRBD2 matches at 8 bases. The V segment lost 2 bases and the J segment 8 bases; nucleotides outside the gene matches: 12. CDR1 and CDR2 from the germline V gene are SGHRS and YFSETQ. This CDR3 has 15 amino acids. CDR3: CASSLGGRSPTKQYF. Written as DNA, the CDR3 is TGCGCCAGCAGCTTAGGCGGGAGGTCTCCTACGAAGCAGTACTTC.

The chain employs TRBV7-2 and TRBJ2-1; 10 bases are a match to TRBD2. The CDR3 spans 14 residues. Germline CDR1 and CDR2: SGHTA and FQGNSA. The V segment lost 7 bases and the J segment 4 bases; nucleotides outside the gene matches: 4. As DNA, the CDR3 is TGTGCCAGCACGGGGACTAGCGATTACAATGAGCAGTTCTTC. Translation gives CASTGTSDYNEQFF.

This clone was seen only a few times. The CDR3 sequence: CASSGGQTQQNFYGYTF. The CDR3 DNA reads TGCGCCAGCAGCGGTGGGCAGACCCAACAGAATTTCTATGGCTACACCTTC. The chain uses TRBV4-3 and TRBJ1-2; the D is unclear. The CDR3 is 17 residues long. V was clipped by 5 bases and J by 4 bases, with 23 bases between them. The germline gives CDR1 LGHNA, CDR2 YSLEER.

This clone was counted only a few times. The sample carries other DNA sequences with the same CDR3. CDR3 in DNA: TGTGCCAGCAGCTTATCCTCTAGCTACGAGCAGTACTTC. Translation: CASSLSSSYEQYF. This rearrangement joins TRBV7-9 to TRBJ2-7; unclear D gene. The ends were cut back, 2 bases at V and 3 bases at J, with 8 bases in the middle. The CDR3 runs to 13 residues. Germline V gene lookup returns CDR1 SEHNR and CDR2 FQNEAQ (reference sequence).

CDR3 nucleotide sequence: TGTGCCTGGGAACCAGGGGGTGGAAATGGCTACACCTTC. This encodes CAWEPGGGNGYTF. V usage is TRBV30 and J usage is TRBJ1-2, with TRBD1 matching over 7 bases. This CDR3 region has 13 residues. Germline V CDR1 and CDR2: GTSNPN, SVGIG (reference sequence). V dropped 5 bases and J dropped 6; count of bases not matched to a gene: 9.

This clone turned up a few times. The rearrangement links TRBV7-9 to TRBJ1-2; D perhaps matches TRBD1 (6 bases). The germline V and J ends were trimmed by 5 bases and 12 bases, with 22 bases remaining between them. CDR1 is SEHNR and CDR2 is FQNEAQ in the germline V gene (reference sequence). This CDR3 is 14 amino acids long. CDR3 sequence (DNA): TGTGCCAGCAGCCCATCGACAGGTTTGGAGCCCCACACCTTC. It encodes CASSPSTGLEPHTF.

CDR3: CASSPGADRGSLYEQYF. The CDR3 DNA reads as TGCGCCAGCAGCCCGGGGGCGGACAGGGGGAGCCTCTACGAGCAGTACTTC. The genes are TRBV5-1 and TRBJ2-7, with 10 bases lining up with TRBD1. The trim removed 4 bases at V and 3 bases at J, leaving 13 bases unmatched. This CDR3 spans 17 amino acids. Germline V lookup: CDR1 SGHRS, CDR2 YFSETQ.

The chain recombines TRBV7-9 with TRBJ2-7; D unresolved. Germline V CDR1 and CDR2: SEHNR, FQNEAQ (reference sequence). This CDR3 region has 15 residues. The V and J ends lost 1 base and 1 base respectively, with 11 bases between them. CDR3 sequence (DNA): TGTGCCAGCAGCTTAGACTGGGCAGGTTCCTACGAGCAGTACTTC. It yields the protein CASSLDWAGSYEQYF.

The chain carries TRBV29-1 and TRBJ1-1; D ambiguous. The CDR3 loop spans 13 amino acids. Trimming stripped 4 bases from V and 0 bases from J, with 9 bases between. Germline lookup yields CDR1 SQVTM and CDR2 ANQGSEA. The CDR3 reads CSVADNLNTEAFF. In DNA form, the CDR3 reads TGCAGCGTTGCCGACAATTTGAACACTGAAGCTTTCTTT.

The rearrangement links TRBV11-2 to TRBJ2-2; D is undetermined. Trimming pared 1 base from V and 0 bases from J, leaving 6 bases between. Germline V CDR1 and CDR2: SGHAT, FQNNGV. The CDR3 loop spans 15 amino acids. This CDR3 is CASSLVSTNTGELFF. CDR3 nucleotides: TGTGCCAGCAGCTTAGTGTCAACGAACACCGGGGAGCTGTTTTTT.

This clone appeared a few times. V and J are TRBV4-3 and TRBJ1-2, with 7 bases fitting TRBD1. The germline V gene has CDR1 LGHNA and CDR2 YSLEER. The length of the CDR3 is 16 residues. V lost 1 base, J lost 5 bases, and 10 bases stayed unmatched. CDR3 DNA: TGCGCCAGCAGCCAAGGACGGTCGGCAGGGGGGTATGGCTACACCTTC. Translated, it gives CASSQGRSAGGYGYTF.

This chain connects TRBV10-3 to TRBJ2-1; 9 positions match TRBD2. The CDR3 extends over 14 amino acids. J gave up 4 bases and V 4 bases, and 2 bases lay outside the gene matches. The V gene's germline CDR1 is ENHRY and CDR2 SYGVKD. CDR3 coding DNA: TGTGCCATCAGTGGGCTAGCGGGATACAATGAGCAGTTCTTC. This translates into CAISGLAGYNEQFF.

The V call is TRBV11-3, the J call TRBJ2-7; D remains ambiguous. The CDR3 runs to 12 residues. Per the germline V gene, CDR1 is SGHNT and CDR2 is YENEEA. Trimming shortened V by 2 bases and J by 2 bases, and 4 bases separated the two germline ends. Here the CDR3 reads CASSLLTYEQYF. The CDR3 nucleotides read TGTGCCAGCAGCTTACTAACCTACGAGCAGTACTTC.

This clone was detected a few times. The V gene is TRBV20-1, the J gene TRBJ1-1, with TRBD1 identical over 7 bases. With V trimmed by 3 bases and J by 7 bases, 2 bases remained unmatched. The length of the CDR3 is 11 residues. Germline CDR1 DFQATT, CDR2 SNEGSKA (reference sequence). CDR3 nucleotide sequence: TGCAGTGCTAGGAGGGACAGTGAAGCTTTCTTT. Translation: CSARRDSEAFF.

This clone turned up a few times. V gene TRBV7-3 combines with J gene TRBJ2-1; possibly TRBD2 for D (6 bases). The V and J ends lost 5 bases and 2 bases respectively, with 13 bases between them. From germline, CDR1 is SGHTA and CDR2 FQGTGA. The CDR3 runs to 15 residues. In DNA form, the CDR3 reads TGTGCCAGCAGCGGGAGGACTAATCCCTACAATGAGCAGTTCTTC. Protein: CASSGRTNPYNEQFF.